The entry below gives a single T cell receptor (beta chain) sequence along with its context. Sequencing used immunoSEQ multiplex PCR; TCRdb keeps in-frame clones, though not all of them. The sample holds roughly 1,200 clones, 15% to 20% seen once. Treatment noted: randomized to nivolumab then ipilimumab (arm A) or the reverse (arm B). These data come from a study of sequential checkpoint blockade in melanoma. Study-level background: After both sequences, patients received maintenance nivolumab.

This TCR came from a human donor with melanoma. The material sequenced was tumor tissue (inferred from file names), taken from a patient given nivolumab and ipilimumab in sequence.

Here the CDR3 reads CSFLRDAPYNEQFF. The CDR3 coding sequence is TGCAGCTTTCTCCGGGACGCCCCATACAATGAGCAGTTCTTC. The chain joins TRBV29-1 to TRBJ2-1; D tentatively fits TRBD1 or TRBD2 (5 bases each). Germline CDR1 reads SQVTM; CDR2 reads ANQGSEA. The V end was cut by 8 bases, the J end by 4 bases, with 18 bases between. The length of the CDR3 is 14 residues.